This is a list of T cell receptor beta chains from one sample in a study of human T cells and chemical hapten exposure. TCRdb called the RACE reads again in MiXCR, with one record for every CDR3 protein. The data show about 250,000 distinct CDR3 sequences, roughly 7.7% seen once. Sequences were derived from whole blood, sampled in connection with sensitization to the hapten diphenylcyclopropenone (DPC). The receptors originated from a man between 18 and 29 years old with alopecia areata. Some clones in this sample may be carry-over from other donors' samples. The CDR3 runs from the conserved cysteine through the conserved F or W. Each record gives: clone size, J gene, V gene, D gene, CDR3 DNA, CDR3 protein. A D gene is named only where the DNA matches it firmly. A row's size may be missing; if present it is once, few, many or a size class.

size: few
J: TRBJ2-2
V: TRBV5-6
D: NA
DNA: TGTGCCAGCAGGCTGGTTAACACCGGGGAGCTGTTTTTT
CDR3: CASRLVNTGELFF

size: NA
J: TRBJ2-1
V: TRBV29-1
D: NA
DNA: TGCAGCGTTGAATCCGGGAACTCCTACAATGAGCAGTTCTTC
CDR3: CSVESGNSYNEQFF

size: many
J: TRBJ1-1
V: TRBV5-1
D: TRBD1
DNA: TGCGCCAGCAGCGTGGACAGGGGATGGACTGAAGCTTTCTTT
CDR3: CASSVDRGWTEAFF

size: NA
J: TRBJ1-2
V: TRBV14
D: TRBD1
DNA: TGTGCCAGCAGCCAGACCAGACAGGGGGCAAAGGGCTACACCTTC
CDR3: CASSQTRQGAKGYTF

size: many
J: TRBJ1-2
V: TRBV18
D: NA
DNA: TGTGCCAGCTCACCAGGGGATGACTATGGCTACACCTTC
CDR3: CASSPGDDYGYTF

size: few
J: TRBJ2-1
V: TRBV4-1
D: TRBD2
DNA: TGCGCCAGCAGCTCCAGGACTAGCGGGGTGTTCTCCTACAATGAGCAGTTCTTC
CDR3: CASSSRTSGVFSYNEQFF

size: once
J: TRBJ2-7
V: TRBV7-9
D: NA
DNA: TGTGCCAGCACCATAGAGGCGCACAGCCTTTACTTC
CDR3: CASTIEAHSLYF

size: few
J: TRBJ2-7
V: TRBV20-1
D: TRBD1
DNA: TGCAGTGCTAGAGGGACAGGGAACCGATACGAGCAGTACTTC
CDR3: CSARGTGNRYEQYF

size: NA
J: TRBJ2-7
V: TRBV7-3
D: TRBD1
DNA: TGTGCCAGCAGCTTACAAGGACAGGGATTGTACGAGCAGTACTTC
CDR3: CASSLQGQGLYEQYF

size: many
J: TRBJ2-6
V: TRBV2
D: NA
DNA: TGTGCCAGCAGTGAAACTGGGGCCAACGTCCTGACTTTC
CDR3: CASSETGANVLTF

size: few
J: TRBJ2-7
V: TRBV6-5
D: NA
DNA: TGTGCCAGCAGTTACTCGGTGTATGGGGGAAGCGCCTACGAGCAGTACTTC
CDR3: CASSYSVYGGSAYEQYF

size: few
J: TRBJ1-5
V: TRBV5-1
D: NA
DNA: TGCGCCAGCAGCTTGGCGGGCAGCCCCAATCAGCCCCAGCATTTT
CDR3: CASSLAGSPNQPQHF

size: NA
J: TRBJ2-3
V: TRBV7-9
D: NA
DNA: TGTGCCAGCAGCTTAGCAGGGAGAATCACAGATACGCAGTATTTT
CDR3: CASSLAGRITDTQYF

size: few
J: TRBJ1-6
V: TRBV29-1
D: TRBD1
DNA: TGCAGCGTTCGGGACAGCGCGGTGGCACCCTTCCACTTT
CDR3: CSVRDSAVAPFHF

size: few
J: TRBJ2-7
V: TRBV20-1
D: NA
DNA: TGCAGTGCTAGAGACCGGGAAACTTACGAGCAGTACTTC
CDR3: CSARDRETYEQYF

size: few
J: TRBJ2-5
V: TRBV11-2
D: NA
DNA: TGTGCCAGCAGCTCCTTGACAGGTTGGCAAGAGACCCAGTACTTC
CDR3: CASSSLTGWQETQYF

size: many
J: TRBJ1-4
V: TRBV6-6
D: NA
DNA: TGTGCCAGCACTGAAAGGGACGTCATTAATGAAAAACTGTTTTTT
CDR3: CASTERDVINEKLFF